The 29 T cell receptor beta chains below come from one sample, sequenced in a study of spatial heterogeneity in lung cancer. TCRdb itself ran the 5' RACE reads through MiXCR, one entry per CDR3 protein. The sample holds around 10,000 distinct CDR3 sequences, under 4.5% seen once. Specified time point: sample taken at primary tumor resection. Whole RNA came from tumor, nontumor lung or frozen PBMC and was sequenced without being sorted. Material: PBMCs, obtained at surgery. The receptors derive from a female donor with early-stage non-small cell lung cancer.

This clonotype occurred many times. A library made for alpha chains picked up this beta chain off target, so its size means little. The V call is TRBV11-2, the J call TRBJ2-5; the match to TRBD2 covers 8 bases. This CDR3 is built from 15 residues. Trimming took 1 base from V and 4 from J; bases not matched to a gene: 5. Germline V gene lookup returns CDR1 SGHAT and CDR2 FQNNGV. The CDR3 DNA sequence: TGTGCCAGCAGCTTAGGCGTCGGGAGGGGAGAGACCCAGTACTTC. Protein sequence: CASSLGVGRGETQYF.

This clonotype was observed many times. This beta chain is an off-target read within a library intended for alpha chains, so its frequency means little. For the CDR3, the DNA is TGTGCCAGCAGTTACTCGATAGAGGCGGGGGGAACGCAGTATTTT. It codes for CASSYSIEAGGTQYF. This rearrangement joins TRBV6-5 to TRBJ2-3, with 8 nucleotides matching TRBD2. Germline CDR1 reads MNHEY; CDR2 reads SVGAGI. Trimming at V came to 0 bases and at J to 9 bases, leaving 8 bases not matched to a gene. The CDR3 is made up of 15 amino acids.

This clonotype was found many times. Since the library was made to target alpha chains, this beta chain is a stray read and its abundance is not meaningful. The chain recombines TRBV4-2 with TRBJ1-4; 8 nucleotides line up with TRBD1. Germline values: CDR1 LGHNA, CDR2 YNFKEQ. V shed 4 bases and J 5 bases; nucleotides not matched to a gene: 3. This CDR3 has 14 residues. CDR3 in amino acids: CASSPGQANEKLFF. The CDR3 bases are TGTGCCAGCAGCCCGGGACAGGCAAATGAAAAACTGTTTTTT.

This clonotype was counted many times. This beta chain is a stray sequence in a library constructed for alpha chains; its clone size is not meaningful. This chain joins TRBV28 and TRBJ2-3, with D unclear. Germline V gives CDR1 MDHEN, CDR2 SYDVKM. The CDR3 contains 12 residues. V was shortened by 5 bases and J by 3 bases, with 6 bases between the two germline ends. CDR3 nucleotide sequence: TGTGCCAGCAGTGCTGGGACAGATACGCAGTATTTT. Protein product: CASSAGTDTQYF.

This clonotype was observed many times. This beta chain lies outside the target of a library built for alpha chains; its clone size means little. This chain joins TRBV7-2 and TRBJ1-5; 10 bases match TRBD1. Per germline, CDR1 SGHTA and CDR2 FQGNSA. The V gene end was trimmed by 3 bases and the J gene end by 2 bases; junction bases not matched to a gene: 1. This CDR3 region has 15 residues. CDR3 sequence: CASSLTGGGNQPQHF. CDR3 DNA: TGTGCCAGCAGCTTGACAGGGGGCGGCAATCAGCCCCAGCATTTT.

This clonotype has ten or more counts. This beta chain is a stray read from a library made for alpha chains; its abundance is not meaningful. The V gene is TRBV28, the J gene TRBJ2-1; D gene uncertain. Germline V gene data show CDR1 as MDHEN and CDR2 as SYDVKM. V lost 3 bases and J 6 bases, leaving 6 bases between the germline ends. The CDR3 runs to 12 residues. CDR3 sequence: CASSLWSNEQFF. The CDR3, as DNA: TGTGCCAGCAGTTTGTGGTCCAATGAGCAGTTCTTC. The variable domain in full, completed from reference TRBV28 and TRBJ2-1, reads DVKVTQSSRYLVKRTGEKVFLECVQDMDHENMFWYRQDPGLGLRLIYFSYDVKMKEKGDIPEGYSVSREKKERFSLILESASTNQTSMYLCASSLWSNEQFFGPGTRLTVL.

In this sample, this clonotype turned up many times. This beta chain came through as a stray read in a library set up for alpha chains, and its size says little. The chain employs TRBV28 and TRBJ2-1; D gene ambiguous. V shed 5 bases and J shed 8 bases, with 22 bases lying between them. From germline, CDR1 is MDHEN and CDR2 SYDVKM. CDR3 length: 16 amino acids. The CDR3 sequence is CASSRLVDKIRDEQFF. CDR3 coding DNA: TGTGCCAGCAGTCGACTTGTCGACAAGATTCGGGATGAGCAGTTCTTC.

Turning to this clonotype: The germline gene is not matched at one end of the junction; a read error may be the cause. Because the library targeted alpha chains, this beta chain is an off-target read whose size means little. The V call is TRBV6-2 or TRBV6-3, the J call TRBJ2-3, with D unresolved. The CDR3 is made up of 12 amino acids. CDR1 MNHEY and CDR2 SVGEGT come from the germline V gene. The CDR3 sequence: CANSYPVGTQYF. As DNA, the CDR3 is TGTGCCAACAGTTACCCCGTCGGTACGCAGTATTTT.

This clonotype turned up a few times. This beta chain is an off-target read within a library intended for alpha chains, so its frequency means little. The chain uses TRBV27 and TRBJ2-7, with 7 bases matching TRBD2. Per the germline V gene, CDR1 is MNHEY and CDR2 is SMNVEV (reference sequence). V gave up 8 bases and J gave up 1 base; unmatched junction bases: 11. CDR3 size: 15 residues. CDR3 coding DNA: TGTGCCAGCCGTCCGAGGACTAGGCATTCCTACGAGCAGTACTTC. Translating gives CASRPRTRHSYEQYF.

A word on this clonotype: This beta chain appears as a stray read in a library generated for alpha chains; its size is not informative. V is TRBV12-3 or TRBV12-4 and J is TRBJ2-1, with D perhaps assigned TRBD1 or TRBD2 (6 bases each). CDR3 length: 17 residues. With 10 bases removed from V and 4 bases from J, the gap between germline ends came to 26 bases. In nucleotides, the CDR3 is TGTGCCACCTCGGGGCAACGCCTGGGGGGCCTTTACAATGAGCAGTTCTTC. This encodes CATSGQRLGGLYNEQFF.

This clonotype was observed many times. In a library made to pick up alpha chains, this beta chain is a stray read with a size that means little. The V and J genes are TRBV7-2 and TRBJ1-2, with D perhaps matching TRBD1 (6 bases). This CDR3 has 15 amino acids. V lost 4 bases and J lost 1, with 13 bases in between. Per germline, CDR1 SGHTA and CDR2 FQGNSA. For the CDR3, the DNA is TGTGCCAGCAGCTCACAGACAGGCCGTAACTATGGCTACACCTTC. This encodes CASSSQTGRNYGYTF.

This clonotype came up many times. This beta chain is a stray sequence in a library constructed for alpha chains; its clone size is not meaningful. V is TRBV18 and J is TRBJ2-3; tentative D call: TRBD1 (7 bases). The CDR3 length is 18 residues. Trimming cost V 2 bases and J 2 bases, with 20 bases left between them. Germline V gene sequence: CDR1 KGHSH, CDR2 LQKENI. CDR3 protein: CASSPVEGALRFTDTQYF. The CDR3 region has the DNA TGTGCCAGCTCACCAGTGGAGGGGGCGCTGAGATTCACAGATACGCAGTATTTT.

This clonotype was detected ten times or more. This beta chain represents an off-target read in a library built for alpha chains; its size is of limited meaning. The chain is built from TRBV30 and TRBJ2-2, with 10 bases aligning to TRBD1. This CDR3 spans 15 amino acids. The V and J ends lost 5 bases and 1 base, in that order; junction bases with no gene match: 4. The germline CDR1 and CDR2 sequences are GTSNPN and SVGIG (reference sequence). DNA for the CDR3: TGTGCCTGGGGAAGGGACAGGGGGAACACCGGGGAGCTGTTTTTT. This encodes CAWGRDRGNTGELFF.

This clonotype was recorded at least ten times. Because the library targeted alpha chains, this beta chain is an off-target read whose size means little. The gene calls are TRBV12-3 or TRBV12-4 and TRBJ2-1, with 8 positions matching TRBD2. Trimming at V came to 5 bases and at J to 4 bases, leaving 7 bases not matched to a gene. The CDR3 runs 15 residues. The CDR3 nucleotides are TGTGCCAGCAGTGTCGGGGGGGCCGGATACAATGAGCAGTTCTTC. The encoded protein is CASSVGGAGYNEQFF.

The sample holds a few counts of this clonotype. This beta chain appears as a stray read in a library generated for alpha chains; its size is not informative. The chain carries TRBV29-1 and TRBJ1-2, with a possible D match to TRBD1 (6 bases). The V gene's germline CDR1 is SQVTM and CDR2 ANQGSEA. This CDR3 region has 12 residues. The V and J ends lost 2 bases and 8 bases respectively, with 12 bases between them. CDR3 nucleotide sequence: TGCAGCGTTGAAAGGAACAGGGAAGGCTACACCTTC. It translates to CSVERNREGYTF.

This clonotype has ten or more counts. The library was prepared for alpha chains; this beta chain is a stray read, so its frequency means little. The chain carries TRBV7-2 and TRBJ2-2; 14 positions agree with TRBD2. The CDR3 is 18 amino acids. From germline, CDR1 is SGHTA and CDR2 FQGNSA. J lost 4 bases, V lost 4 bases, and 8 bases had no gene match. CDR3 in amino acids: CASSSGLAGVIGTGELFF. Here the CDR3 DNA reads TGTGCCAGCAGCTCGGGACTAGCGGGAGTTATAGGCACCGGGGAGCTGTTTTTT.

This clonotype was seen at least ten times. Found in a library prepared for alpha chains, this beta chain is an off-target read, and its abundance has little meaning. The chain joins TRBV24-1 to TRBJ2-1; the match to TRBD2 covers 10 bases. Germline V CDR1 and CDR2: KGHDR, SFDVKD. Unmatched junction bases numbered 3, after V lost 3 bases and J lost 2 bases. This CDR3 has 16 residues. The CDR3: CATSDTGLAAYNEQFF. As DNA, the CDR3 is TGTGCCACCAGTGATACCGGACTAGCGGCCTACAATGAGCAGTTCTTC.

A remark on this clonotype: This beta chain is a stray read from a library made for alpha chains; its abundance is not meaningful. The chain employs TRBV27 and TRBJ2-7; weak D call: TRBD2 (5 bases). The CDR3 has 13 residues. From germline, CDR1 is MNHEY and CDR2 SMNVEV (reference sequence). The germline V and J ends were trimmed by 0 bases and 10 bases, with 13 bases remaining between them. This chain's CDR3 is CASSLSAGPPQYF. For the CDR3, the DNA is TGTGCCAGCAGTTTATCGGCGGGCCCACCCCAGTACTTC.

Many counts were recorded for this clonotype. Since the library was made to target alpha chains, this beta chain is a stray read and its abundance is not meaningful. The CDR3 spells CASSLEGLFYGYTF. The CDR3 bases are TGTGCCAGCAGCTTAGAAGGACTGTTTTATGGCTACACCTTC. This chain connects TRBV7-9 to TRBJ1-2; the D is unclear. The germline V gene encodes CDR1 SEHNR and CDR2 FQNEAQ (reference sequence). The CDR3 covers 14 residues. V shed 1 base and J shed 5 bases, with 11 bases lying between them.

With regard to this clonotype: Because this beta chain is a stray read in a library intended to capture alpha chains, its abundance should not be given much weight. The chain recombines TRBV9 with TRBJ2-3, with D maybe TRBD1 (5 bases). CDR1 is SGDLS and CDR2 is YYNGEE in the germline V gene. Trimming cost V 2 bases and J 2 bases, with 12 bases left between them. This CDR3 has 15 residues. This CDR3 is CASSVEQALTDTQYF. DNA for the CDR3: TGTGCCAGCAGCGTTGAACAGGCCCTCACAGATACGCAGTATTTT.

This clonotype occurred many times. The library was designed around alpha chains, so this beta chain is a stray read whose abundance carries little weight. V usage is TRBV19 and J usage is TRBJ2-2, with 9 bases fitting TRBD1. V lost 5 bases and J lost 5; bases outside the gene matches: 6. The CDR3 covers 15 residues. Per germline, CDR1 LNHDA and CDR2 SQIVND (reference sequence). The CDR3 nucleotides are TGTGCCAGTAGTTGGACAGGGGAGAAAACCGGGGAGCTGTTTTTT. Amino acids: CASSWTGEKTGELFF. The full variable domain, in which reference TRBV19 and TRBJ2-2 provide the parts outside the CDR3, is DGGITQSPKYLFRKEGQNVTLSCEQNLNHDAMYWYRQDPGQGLRLIYYSQIVNDFQKGDIAEGYSVSREKKESFPLTVTSAQKNPTAFYLCASSWTGEKTGELFFGEGSRLTVL.

By share of the sample, this clonotype is medium-sized. The size of this beta chain means little, since it is a stray read in a library made for alpha chains. V usage is TRBV29-1 and J usage is TRBJ1-5, with TRBD1 matching 7 bases. Germline assignment: CDR1 SQVTM and CDR2 ANQGSEA. The CDR3 totals 13 residues. J was trimmed by 1 base and V by 4 bases; bases with no gene match: 1. The CDR3 region is CSVAGGSNQPQHF. The CDR3 DNA follows: TGCAGCGTTGCAGGGGGAAGCAATCAGCCCCAGCATTTT.

At least ten counts were recorded for this clonotype. Found in a library prepared for alpha chains, this beta chain is an off-target read, and its abundance has little meaning. The CDR3 DNA follows: TGCAGTGCTAGAGTACTAGCGGGAAAGGCAGATACGCAGTATTTT. Protein sequence: CSARVLAGKADTQYF. The chain joins TRBV20-1 to TRBJ2-3; TRBD2 aligns across 10 bases. V trimming: 1 base; J trimming: 4 bases; junction bases outside the gene matches: 5. This CDR3 has 15 amino acids. Germline V gene sequence: CDR1 DFQATT, CDR2 SNEGSKA (reference sequence).

This clonotype was seen at least ten times. This beta chain is an off-target read within a library intended for alpha chains, so its frequency means little. The gene calls are TRBV4-2 and TRBJ2-6, with D possibly being TRBD2 (6 bases). Germline V gene sequence: CDR1 LGHNA, CDR2 YNFKEQ. The ends were cut back, 0 bases at V and 3 bases at J, with 9 bases in the middle. CDR3 length: 16 amino acids. CDR3 in amino acids: CASSQDWRVGANVLTF. CDR3 bases: TGTGCCAGCAGCCAAGATTGGAGGGTTGGGGCCAACGTCCTGACTTTC.

Ten or more counts support this clonotype. This beta chain appears as a stray read in a library generated for alpha chains; its size is not informative. The chain couples TRBV20-1 to TRBJ2-1, with 7 bases that match TRBD2. Germline CDR1 is DFQATT and CDR2 is SNEGSKA (reference sequence). Trimming at V came to 2 bases and at J to 4 bases, leaving 5 bases not matched to a gene. This CDR3 has 14 amino acids. Here the CDR3 reads CSARSASGYNEQFF. CDR3 sequence (DNA): TGCAGTGCTAGATCGGCTAGCGGATACAATGAGCAGTTCTTC.

This clonotype has at least ten counts. The library was designed around alpha chains, so this beta chain is a stray read whose abundance carries little weight. The rearrangement links TRBV6-5 to TRBJ1-5; 7 bases match TRBD1. Per germline, CDR1 MNHEY and CDR2 SVGAGI. The CDR3 length is 16 residues. The junction had 10 bases not matched to a gene; V was cut back by 5 bases and J by 3 bases. The DNA of the CDR3 is TGTGCCAGCAGTCGACGTGGGACAGACCTCAATCAGCCCCAGCATTTT. Translating it yields CASSRRGTDLNQPQHF.

This clonotype was observed many times. This beta chain lies outside the target of a library built for alpha chains; its clone size means little. The chain has TRBV6-2 or TRBV6-3 and TRBJ2-1; D remains ambiguous. CDR3 length equals 15 residues. Trimming stripped 2 bases from V and 0 bases from J, with 8 bases between. Germline CDR1 is MNHEY and CDR2 is SVGEGT. In nucleotides, the CDR3 is TGTGCCAGCAGTTACGAATGGGGCTCCTACAATGAGCAGTTCTTC. Its protein is CASSYEWGSYNEQFF.

This clonotype was found many times. Little can be read into the size of this beta chain, an off-target read in a library designed for alpha chains. The chain couples TRBV28 to TRBJ2-4; D not certain. The CDR3 is 11 residues long. V lost 5 bases, J lost 10 bases, and 9 bases lay in between. In germline, CDR1 is MDHEN, CDR2 SYDVKM. The CDR3, as DNA: TGTGCCAGCAGTGAGACCTTTATTCAGTACTTC. Translated, it gives CASSETFIQYF.

There are many counts of this clonotype. With the library built for alpha chains, this beta chain is off target and its frequency is not meaningful. J is TRBJ2-2 and V is TRBV7-2; D remains ambiguous. V was trimmed by 5 bases and J by 8 bases, leaving 9 bases between them. Germline assignment: CDR1 SGHTA and CDR2 FQGNSA. This CDR3 has 12 amino acids. As DNA, the CDR3 is TGTGCCAGCAGCCCCACGGGTGGGGAGCTGTTTTTT. It yields the protein CASSPTGGELFF.